Listed below are T cell receptor beta chains from one sample, sequenced in a study of PD-L1 blockade in urothelial cancer. Measured with immunoSEQ multiplex PCR; TCRdb has only the in-frame clones, and not every one. Here the sample spans tens of thousands of clones, roughly 84% being singletons. Sample: PBMCs, taken around atezolizumab (anti-PD-L1) treatment. The receptors originated from a woman in her 70s with urothelial cancer. Each CDR3 is given with its conserved first and last residue. The D gene is left open where the match is weak. Only part of the rows carry a size: once, few, many, or a class if the clone is expanded.

clone size	V gene	D gene	J gene	CDR3 protein	CDR3 DNA
NA	TRBV28	TRBD1	TRBJ1-4	CASSLWRTGVEKLFF	TGTGCCAGCAGTTTATGGAGGACAGGTGTTGAAAAACTGTTTTTT
once	TRBV10-2	TRBD2	TRBJ2-1	CASRTSGLYNEQFF	TGCGCCAGCCGGACTAGCGGGTTGTACAATGAGCAGTTCTTC
few	TRBV5-6	NA	TRBJ1-2	CASSRGHWGAIGYTF	TGTGCCAGCAGCCGGGGACATTGGGGCGCAATCGGCTACACCTTC
NA	TRBV7-9	NA	TRBJ2-7	CASSPTPIRRVGYEQYF	TGTGCCAGCAGCCCAACGCCTATTCGGAGGGTGGGCTACGAGCAGTACTTC
once	TRBV7-8	NA	TRBJ2-1	CASSLGQNYNEQFF	TGTGCCAGCAGCTTAGGGCAAAATTACAATGAGCAGTTCTTC
NA	TRBV21-1	NA	TRBJ1-5	CASSKGITAFSNQPQHF	TGTGCCAGCAGCAAAGGTATAACAGCATTTAGCAATCAGCCCCAGCATTTT
many	TRBV18	TRBD2	TRBJ2-1	CASSRDSGSLGREQFF	TGTGCCAGCTCACGAGATAGCGGGAGCCTCGGTCGTGAGCAGTTCTTC
NA	TRBV9	TRBD2	TRBJ2-2	CASSPLGRGGTGELFF	TGTGCCAGCAGCCCCCTGGGGAGGGGAGGCACCGGGGAGCTGTTTTTT
NA	TRBV15	NA	TRBJ2-1	CATSSTWAGGYNEQFF	TGTGCCACCAGCAGTACCTGGGCAGGGGGGTACAATGAGCAGTTCTTC
NA	TRBV29-1	TRBD2	TRBJ2-7	CSVEGLAGDEQYF	TGCAGCGTTGAAGGACTAGCGGGGGACGAGCAGTACTTC
NA	TRBV4-3	NA	TRBJ2-7	CASSQWRGQGLEQYF	TGCGCCAGCAGCCAATGGAGGGGGCAGGGGCTCGAGCAGTACTTC
many	TRBV5-4	TRBD1	TRBJ1-1	CASRRRTGTDEAFF	TGTGCCAGCAGGCGACGAACCGGGACAGACGAAGCTTTCTTT
few	TRBV5-8	TRBD1	TRBJ1-5	CAGRQGNQPQHF	TGTGCCGGAAGACAGGGGAATCAGCCCCAGCATTTT
NA	TRBV2	TRBD2	TRBJ2-1	CASSGDYSGSSSSYNEQFF	TGTGCCAGCAGTGGAGACTACAGCGGGAGCTCGAGCTCCTACAATGAGCAGTTCTTC
NA	TRBV7-8	NA	TRBJ2-2	CASSPGNLNTGELFF	TGTGCCAGCAGCCCCGGGAACTTGAACACCGGGGAGCTGTTTTTT
few	TRBV7-9	NA	TRBJ1-1	CASSQRQMNTEAFF	TGTGCCAGCAGCCAACGACAGATGAACACTGAAGCTTTCTTT
NA	TRBV5-8	TRBD2	TRBJ2-3	CASSLLASGRSSTDTQYF	TGTGCCAGCAGCTTGTTGGCTAGCGGGAGGTCCAGCACAGATACGCAGTATTTT
NA	TRBV5-6	TRBD1	TRBJ1-4	CASSLGSRGQGEKLFF	TGTGCCAGCAGCTTGGGTTCCAGGGGACAGGGTGAAAAACTGTTTTTT
NA	TRBV9	NA	TRBJ1-1	CASSEWGEDFNTEAFF	TGTGCCAGCAGCGAGTGGGGAGAGGATTTTAACACTGAAGCTTTCTTT
NA	TRBV9	TRBD1	TRBJ2-2	CASSARQGPTGELFF	TGTGCCAGCAGCGCCCGACAGGGGCCCACCGGGGAGCTGTTTTTT
NA	TRBV7-9	TRBD1	TRBJ2-7	CASSPTGVGSKQYF	TGTGCCAGCAGCCCGACAGGGGTCGGTTCCAAGCAGTACTTC